A selection of T cell receptor beta chains follows, all from one sample in a study of human T cells and chemical hapten exposure. TCRdb ran MiXCR on the RACE reads and lists one entry per CDR3 protein. The sample lists about 200,000 distinct CDR3 sequences, 24% occurring once. Sequencing was performed on whole blood, taken in connection with sensitization to the hapten diphenylcyclopropenone (DPC). The receptors here all came from a woman in her 40s with alopecia areata. Some clones in this sample may be carry-over from other donors' samples. Both conserved end residues are part of each CDR3. The order of the fields is J gene, D gene, V gene, clone size, CDR3 DNA, CDR3 protein. D genes are given only for firm matches. Some rows have no size entry. The others give once, few or many, or a class for an expanded clone.

J gene: TRBJ2-3
D gene: NA
V gene: TRBV7-9
clone size: NA
CDR3 DNA: TGTGCCAGCAGCCCGCCACGGGTGAGCACAGATACGCAGTATTTT
CDR3 protein: CASSPPRVSTDTQYF

J gene: TRBJ2-3
D gene: TRBD2
V gene: TRBV29-1
clone size: NA
CDR3 DNA: TGCAGCGTTGAGGGAGGACTAGCGGAGTATACGCAGTATTTT
CDR3 protein: CSVEGGLAEYTQYF

J gene: TRBJ2-2
D gene: NA
V gene: TRBV7-6
clone size: NA
CDR3 DNA: TGTGCCAGCAGCTCCTCTCCGTCCACCGGGGAGCTGTTTTTT
CDR3 protein: CASSSSPSTGELFF

J gene: TRBJ1-5
D gene: NA
V gene: TRBV7-2
clone size: few
CDR3 DNA: TGTGCCAGCAGTCCACAGGGAAGTCAGCCCCAGCATTTT
CDR3 protein: CASSPQGSQPQHF

J gene: TRBJ2-7
D gene: TRBD2
V gene: TRBV4-2
clone size: few
CDR3 DNA: TGTGCCAGCAGCCAAGAAATTGGGACTAGGGGCTACGAGCAGTACTTC
CDR3 protein: CASSQEIGTRGYEQYF

J gene: TRBJ2-7
D gene: NA
V gene: TRBV20-1
clone size: few
CDR3 DNA: TGCAGTGCCCCGACATTTGCGTCCTACGAGCAGTACTTC
CDR3 protein: CSAPTFASYEQYF

J gene: TRBJ2-4
D gene: TRBD2
V gene: TRBV6-6
clone size: NA
CDR3 DNA: TGTGCCAGCAGCTTGGACCTAGGACTAGCGGGAGGGCTAGCCAAAAACATTCAGTACTTC
CDR3 protein: CASSLDLGLAGGLAKNIQYF

J gene: TRBJ2-5
D gene: TRBD1
V gene: TRBV28
clone size: few
CDR3 DNA: TGTGCCAGCAGTTTAGGGGGACAGGGGATGAAGACCCAGTACTTC
CDR3 protein: CASSLGGQGMKTQYF

J gene: TRBJ2-7
D gene: TRBD1
V gene: TRBV29-1
clone size: few
CDR3 DNA: TGCAGCGCTGTAGGGAAGTTACAGGGGAGCTCCTACGAGCAGTACTTC
CDR3 protein: CSAVGKLQGSSYEQYF

J gene: TRBJ1-2
D gene: NA
V gene: TRBV6-1
clone size: few
CDR3 DNA: TGTGCCAGCACTCGACAGCTCTCCTATGGCTACACCTTC
CDR3 protein: CASTRQLSYGYTF

J gene: TRBJ2-7
D gene: NA
V gene: TRBV7-2
clone size: few
CDR3 DNA: TGTGCCAGCAGCCCCCTCGGGAGAAGGTACGAGCAGTACTTC
CDR3 protein: CASSPLGRRYEQYF

J gene: TRBJ2-7
D gene: NA
V gene: TRBV9
clone size: few
CDR3 DNA: TGTGCCAGCAGCGTCGACTCGCGGGCCGAGCAGTACTTC
CDR3 protein: CASSVDSRAEQYF

J gene: TRBJ2-1
D gene: NA
V gene: TRBV6-2/TRBV6-3
clone size: NA
CDR3 DNA: TGTGCCAGCAGAAGACTCTACAATGAGCAGTTCTTC
CDR3 protein: CASRRLYNEQFF

J gene: TRBJ2-1
D gene: TRBD2
V gene: TRBV7-9
clone size: NA
CDR3 DNA: TGTGCCAGCAGCTCGCCGCTAGCGGGAGAGGATGAGCAGTTCTTC
CDR3 protein: CASSSPLAGEDEQFF

J gene: TRBJ2-1
D gene: NA
V gene: TRBV25-1
clone size: NA
CDR3 DNA: TGTGCCAGCAGGAGGGACAATGAGCAGTTCTTC
CDR3 protein: CASRRDNEQFF

J gene: TRBJ2-1
D gene: NA
V gene: TRBV24-1
clone size: NA
CDR3 DNA: TGTGCCACCAGTGATCAGGTGGGAGGCTCCTACAATGAGCAGTTCTTC
CDR3 protein: CATSDQVGGSYNEQFF

J gene: TRBJ2-1
D gene: TRBD2
V gene: TRBV4-1
clone size: NA
CDR3 DNA: TGCGCCAGCAGCCAAGTGGCTAGCGGGAGCTATGAGCAGTTCTTC
CDR3 protein: CASSQVASGSYEQFF

J gene: TRBJ2-1
D gene: TRBD2
V gene: TRBV20-1
clone size: few
CDR3 DNA: TGCAGTGCTGGGACTAGCGGGAGGGCCCATGAGCAGTTCTTC
CDR3 protein: CSAGTSGRAHEQFF

J gene: TRBJ2-2
D gene: NA
V gene: TRBV5-1
clone size: NA
CDR3 DNA: TGCGCCAGCAGCTCCCAGGGCCTGGACACCGGGGAGCTGTTTTTT
CDR3 protein: CASSSQGLDTGELFF

J gene: TRBJ2-7
D gene: NA
V gene: TRBV20-1
clone size: NA
CDR3 DNA: TGCAGTGCTAGAGCCCCCGTGACTGCATACGAGCAGTACTTC
CDR3 protein: CSARAPVTAYEQYF

J gene: TRBJ2-7
D gene: NA
V gene: TRBV12-3/TRBV12-4
clone size: NA
CDR3 DNA: TGTGCCAGCAGGGGGGCAGGACGTACCTACGAGCAGTACTTC
CDR3 protein: CASRGAGRTYEQYF

J gene: TRBJ1-5
D gene: NA
V gene: TRBV20-1
clone size: NA
CDR3 DNA: TGCAGTGCTAGAGAAGAGGGATATAGCAATCAGCCCCAGCATTTT
CDR3 protein: CSAREEGYSNQPQHF

J gene: TRBJ1-4
D gene: NA
V gene: TRBV7-9
clone size: few
CDR3 DNA: TGTGCCAGCTCCCCCACCGGGTTTACAACTAATGAAAAACTGTTTTTT
CDR3 protein: CASSPTGFTTNEKLFF

J gene: TRBJ1-1
D gene: NA
V gene: TRBV5-1
clone size: few
CDR3 DNA: TGCGCCAGCAGCTTGGCCGCAGGGTCCACTGAAGCTTTCTTT
CDR3 protein: CASSLAAGSTEAFF

J gene: TRBJ2-3
D gene: NA
V gene: TRBV4-3
clone size: NA
CDR3 DNA: TGCGCCAGCAGCCAAGAGAGGGATGGACTCGTTACGCAGTATTTT
CDR3 protein: CASSQERDGLVTQYF

J gene: TRBJ2-6
D gene: TRBD1
V gene: TRBV19
clone size: NA
CDR3 DNA: TGTGCCAGTAGTATAGATCAGGACAGGCCTGGCGGGGCCAACGTCCTGACTTTC
CDR3 protein: CASSIDQDRPGGANVLTF

J gene: TRBJ1-4
D gene: NA
V gene: TRBV20-1
clone size: NA
CDR3 DNA: TGCAGTGCCGAGCAGGGAGCTGAAAAACTGTTTTTT
CDR3 protein: CSAEQGAEKLFF

J gene: TRBJ2-5
D gene: TRBD2
V gene: TRBV12-3/TRBV12-4
clone size: NA
CDR3 DNA: TGTGCCAGCACCATGACTAGCGAGGAGACCCAGTACTTC
CDR3 protein: CASTMTSEETQYF

J gene: TRBJ1-5
D gene: TRBD1
V gene: TRBV20-1
clone size: few
CDR3 DNA: TGCAGTGCGAGCGACAGGGACAATCAGCCCCAGCATTTT
CDR3 protein: CSASDRDNQPQHF

J gene: TRBJ2-3
D gene: TRBD1
V gene: TRBV14
clone size: many
CDR3 DNA: TGTGCCAGCAGCCAAGTTTCGTGGGGACAGGGTTTTCAGTCAGATACGCAGTATTTT
CDR3 protein: CASSQVSWGQGFQSDTQYF

J gene: TRBJ2-7
D gene: TRBD2
V gene: TRBV12-3/TRBV12-4
clone size: NA
CDR3 DNA: TGTGCCAGCAGCCCGCCAGCGGGGTTGGGAGGAGAGCAGTACTTC
CDR3 protein: CASSPPAGLGGEQYF

J gene: TRBJ2-2
D gene: NA
V gene: TRBV14
clone size: NA
CDR3 DNA: TGTGCCAGCAGCCACTTCGAGGAGCTGTTTTTT
CDR3 protein: CASSHFEELFF

J gene: TRBJ1-2
D gene: NA
V gene: TRBV29-1
clone size: NA
CDR3 DNA: TGCAGCGACCGGGGCGTCGCTGGCTACACCTTC
CDR3 protein: CSDRGVAGYTF

J gene: TRBJ2-5
D gene: TRBD2
V gene: TRBV28
clone size: many
CDR3 DNA: TGTGCCAGCACCTGGGGCGGACTAGAGGAGACCCAGTACTTC
CDR3 protein: CASTWGGLEETQYF

J gene: TRBJ1-2
D gene: TRBD1
V gene: TRBV19
clone size: few
CDR3 DNA: TGTGCCAGTAGTGGGACAGTCCATGGCTACACCTTC
CDR3 protein: CASSGTVHGYTF

J gene: TRBJ2-5
D gene: TRBD2
V gene: TRBV29-1
clone size: NA
CDR3 DNA: TGCAGCGTTGAAGGAGGGCTAGCGGGGGCCCAAGAGACCCAGTACTTC
CDR3 protein: CSVEGGLAGAQETQYF

J gene: TRBJ2-1
D gene: TRBD2
V gene: TRBV5-1
clone size: NA
CDR3 DNA: TGCGCCAGCAGCTTGGGGACTAGCGACAATGAGCAGTTCTTC
CDR3 protein: CASSLGTSDNEQFF

J gene: TRBJ2-5
D gene: TRBD1
V gene: TRBV7-9
clone size: NA
CDR3 DNA: TGTGCCAGCAGCCCTGGACAGGGCCTCGATGGAGAGACCCAGTACTTC
CDR3 protein: CASSPGQGLDGETQYF

J gene: TRBJ1-5
D gene: NA
V gene: TRBV6-5
clone size: few
CDR3 DNA: TGTGCCAGCAGTCGGGATTATAGCAATCAGCCCCAGCATTTT
CDR3 protein: CASSRDYSNQPQHF

J gene: TRBJ2-1
D gene: NA
V gene: TRBV6-6
clone size: many
CDR3 DNA: TGTGCCAGCAGTTCCCCGGGGGCGGGGAATGAGCAGTTCTTC
CDR3 protein: CASSSPGAGNEQFF

J gene: TRBJ2-7
D gene: TRBD2
V gene: TRBV5-1
clone size: NA
CDR3 DNA: TGCGCCAGCAGTGAACTAGCGGGAGCCCACGAGCAGTACTTC
CDR3 protein: CASSELAGAHEQYF

J gene: TRBJ2-3
D gene: NA
V gene: TRBV25-1
clone size: NA
CDR3 DNA: TGTGCCAGCCAGGGGGGCAGCACAGATACGCAGTATTTT
CDR3 protein: CASQGGSTDTQYF

J gene: TRBJ1-1
D gene: NA
V gene: TRBV5-6
clone size: few
CDR3 DNA: TGTGCCAGCAGCTACCTAAGTACTGAAGCTTTCTTT
CDR3 protein: CASSYLSTEAFF

J gene: TRBJ1-1
D gene: TRBD1
V gene: TRBV4-3
clone size: few
CDR3 DNA: TGCGCCAGCAGCCAAGATCCCGGACAGGGGGTGAACACTGAAGCTTTCTTT
CDR3 protein: CASSQDPGQGVNTEAFF

J gene: TRBJ1-2
D gene: TRBD1
V gene: TRBV27
clone size: few
CDR3 DNA: TGTGCCAGCAGTTTCGCTCGACAGGGCACCGACTATGGCTACACCTTC
CDR3 protein: CASSFARQGTDYGYTF

J gene: TRBJ1-4
D gene: NA
V gene: TRBV20-1
clone size: NA
CDR3 DNA: TGCAGTGCTATTCCCCCGGCTACAACTAATGAAAAACTGTTTTTT
CDR3 protein: CSAIPPATTNEKLFF

J gene: TRBJ2-1
D gene: NA
V gene: TRBV7-8
clone size: few
CDR3 DNA: TGTGCCAGCAGCTTAGTTCACAGGTCAAGAAACTACAATGAGCAGTTCTTC
CDR3 protein: CASSLVHRSRNYNEQFF

J gene: TRBJ1-4
D gene: NA
V gene: TRBV9
clone size: few
CDR3 DNA: TGTGCCAGCAGCGATAACGGTAATGAAAAACTGTTTTTT
CDR3 protein: CASSDNGNEKLFF

J gene: TRBJ2-6
D gene: NA
V gene: TRBV9
clone size: NA
CDR3 DNA: TGTGCCAGCAGCGGTTCCAGGTCGTATGGGCCCCTATCTGGGGCCAACGTCCTGACTTTC
CDR3 protein: CASSGSRSYGPLSGANVLTF

J gene: TRBJ2-3
D gene: TRBD2
V gene: TRBV2
clone size: many
CDR3 DNA: TGTGCCACTATAGCGGGATTCGGGACAGATACGCAGTATTTT
CDR3 protein: CATIAGFGTDTQYF

J gene: TRBJ2-3
D gene: NA
V gene: TRBV9
clone size: NA
CDR3 DNA: TGTGCCAGCAGCGTAGGCGGGACCGGGGGAGATACGCAGTATTTT
CDR3 protein: CASSVGGTGGDTQYF

J gene: TRBJ2-5
D gene: TRBD1
V gene: TRBV9
clone size: few
CDR3 DNA: TGTGCCAGCAGCTTCGCCCCCAAGACAGGGGAGAAAGAGACCCAGTACTTC
CDR3 protein: CASSFAPKTGEKETQYF

J gene: TRBJ1-5
D gene: NA
V gene: TRBV29-1
clone size: few
CDR3 DNA: TGCAGCGTCGGGGGTCCCAATCAGCCCCAGCATTTT
CDR3 protein: CSVGGPNQPQHF